Listed below are T cell receptor beta chains from one sample, sequenced in a study of radiation and T cells in renal cell carcinoma. Produced via immunoSEQ multiplex PCR; TCRdb's table is partial and in-frame only. The sample holds roughly 120,000 clones, about 81% seen once. Source: blood, taken from a patient whose treatment included radiotherapy and nephrectomy. These receptors all come from a woman in her sixties or seventies with renal cell carcinoma. CDR3s leave out the opening cysteine and the closing phenylalanine or tryptophan.

J gene,V gene,CDR3 protein
TRBJ1-2,TRBV27,ASSLLSGPSNYGYT
TRBJ2-2,TRBV4-1,ASSQENRWNTGELF
TRBJ2-3,TRBV5-1,ASNGLTGNTDTQY
TRBJ1-1,TRBV10-3,AIRGTGENTEAF
TRBJ1-5,TRBV28,ASYTGTGAQPQH
TRBJ2-3,TRBV28,ASGGTGATDTQY
TRBJ1-4,TRBV6-5,ASSYSFGNEKLF
TRBJ2-2,TRBV11-3,ASSWGQGTGELF
TRBJ1-5,TRBV30,AWSLGAPSNQPQH
TRBJ2-6,TRBV9,ASSAGTGGTGANVLT
TRBJ1-1,TRBV10-2,ASSPGQMNTEAF
TRBJ2-3,TRBV19,ASSIRASGNTDTQY
TRBJ1-2,TRBV7-2,ASSLAEGQTYGYT
TRBJ1-2,TRBV7-9,ASSLPDYGYT
TRBJ1-3,TRBV28,ASSEQGAGNTIY
TRBJ2-1,TRBV5-5,ASSGRHGDEQF
TRBJ1-1,TRBV6-1,ASLIPGTPHTEAF
TRBJ2-7,TRBV7-9,ASSLAGGTYEQY
TRBJ2-5,TRBV19,ATQRKGETQY
TRBJ2-1,TRBV5-1,ASSSGQGSYNEQF